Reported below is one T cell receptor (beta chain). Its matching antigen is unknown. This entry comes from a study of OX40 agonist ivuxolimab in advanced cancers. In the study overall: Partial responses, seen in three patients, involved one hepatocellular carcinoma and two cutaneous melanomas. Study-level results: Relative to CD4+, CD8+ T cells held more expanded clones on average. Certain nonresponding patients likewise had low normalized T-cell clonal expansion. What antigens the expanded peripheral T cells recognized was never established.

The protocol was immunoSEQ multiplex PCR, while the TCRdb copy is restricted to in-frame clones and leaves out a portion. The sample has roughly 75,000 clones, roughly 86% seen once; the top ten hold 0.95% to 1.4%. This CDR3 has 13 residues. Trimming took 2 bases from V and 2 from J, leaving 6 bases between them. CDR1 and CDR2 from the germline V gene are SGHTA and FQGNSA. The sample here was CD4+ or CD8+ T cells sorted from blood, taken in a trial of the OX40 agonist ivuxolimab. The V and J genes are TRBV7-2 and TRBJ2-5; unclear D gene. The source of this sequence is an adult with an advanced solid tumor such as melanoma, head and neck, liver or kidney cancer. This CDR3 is CASSLMQQETQYF. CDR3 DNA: TGTGCCAGCAGCTTAATGCAGCAAGAGACCCAGTACTTC. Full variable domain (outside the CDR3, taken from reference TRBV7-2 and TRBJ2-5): GAGVSQSPSNKVTEKGKDVELRCDPISGHTALYWYRQSLGQGLEFLIYFQGNSAPDKSGLPSDRFSAERTGGSVSTLTIQRTQQEDSAVYLCASSLMQQETQYFGPGTRLLVL.